The 7 T cell receptor beta chains below were found in one sample sequenced in a study of early T cells in non-severe SARS-CoV-2 infection. From the 5' RACE reads, TCRdb called clonotypes with MiXCR, one entry per CDR3 protein. In the table there are 55,000 to 70,000 distinct CDR3 sequences, 12% of which are singletons. Sequencing input: whole blood. The receptors here all came from an adult who was a healthcare worker with PCR-confirmed SARS-CoV-2 infection or an uninfected control (not recorded which).

On this clonotype: Germline and junction disagree at one end, which may indicate a read error. The chain couples TRBV7-2 to TRBJ2-3; 7 positions match TRBD2. CDR1 and CDR2 (germline): SGHTA, FQGNSA. The CDR3 has 16 residues. CDR3 nucleotide sequence: TGTGCCAACAGCTTATCAGCGGGGATCAGAACAGATACGCAGTATTTT. The encoded protein is CANSLSAGIRTDTQYF. Variable domain in full (rest from reference TRBV7-2 and TRBJ2-3): GAGVSQSPSNKVTEKGKDVELRCDPISGHTALYWYRQSLGQGLEFLIYFQGNSAPDKSGLPSDRFSAERTGGSVSTLTIQRTQQEDSAVYLCANSLSAGIRTDTQYFGPGTRLTVL.

This clonotype was detected ten times or more. J is TRBJ2-1 and V is TRBV19; D is possibly TRBD2 (6 bases). The germline V and J ends were trimmed by 5 bases and 13 bases, with 21 bases remaining between them. The CDR3 contains 14 residues. CDR1 and CDR2 from the germline V gene are LNHDA and SQIVND (reference sequence). CDR3 nucleotides: TGTGCCAGTAGTCCTGAAGGCCGATGGACTATACAGTTCTTC. It encodes CASSPEGRWTIQFF.

This clonotype was recorded at least ten times. The chain is built from TRBV20-1 and TRBJ1-3, with no clear D. CDR3 length: 13 amino acids. Germline V lookup: CDR1 DFQATT, CDR2 SNEGSKA (reference sequence). V was cut by 5 bases and J by 0 bases, with 8 bases left in between. This chain's CDR3 is CSAARISGNTIYF. The CDR3 DNA reads TGCAGTGCTGCCCGGATCTCTGGAAACACCATATATTTT.

The V gene is TRBV7-2, the J gene TRBJ2-1; D is undetermined. The V end lost 2 bases, the J end lost 7 bases, and 9 bases lay between the germline ends. This CDR3 region has 13 residues. Germline V lookup: CDR1 SGHTA, CDR2 FQGNSA. The CDR3 DNA follows: TGTGCCAGCAGCTTACCTGTGGAGAATGAGCAGTTCTTC. Its protein product is CASSLPVENEQFF.

This chain connects TRBV19 to TRBJ1-2; D ambiguous. The CDR3 has 12 amino acids. V lost 6 bases and J lost 5, with 10 bases in between. Germline lookup yields CDR1 LNHDA and CDR2 SQIVND (reference sequence). CDR3 bases: TGTGCCAGTAGCGGAGAAGGGTATGGCTACACCTTC. Its protein product is CASSGEGYGYTF.

This clonotype was found a few times. The conserved phenylalanine or tryptophan is not found at the CDR3 terminus, so this likely reflects a read error. The limits of the CDR3 on the DNA are not certain, so only TCRdb's listed CDR3 is given. The V gene is TRBV5-6, the J gene TRBJ1-2; the D call of TRBD1 is as the table states it, not checked on the DNA. The CDR3 is 13 residues long, counting both termini. Germline V lookup: CDR1 SGHDT, CDR2 YYEEEE. CDR3 sequence reads: CASSLRGREFFRV.

This chain joins TRBV6-1 and TRBJ2-2; D is perhaps TRBD1 (6 bases). V lost 7 bases and J lost 5, with 11 bases in between. Germline V gene data show CDR1 as MNHNS and CDR2 as SASEGT. The CDR3 is made up of 13 amino acids. CDR3 bases: TGTGCCAGCACAACAGGGCGGACCGGGGAGCTGTTTTTT. It encodes CASTTGRTGELFF.